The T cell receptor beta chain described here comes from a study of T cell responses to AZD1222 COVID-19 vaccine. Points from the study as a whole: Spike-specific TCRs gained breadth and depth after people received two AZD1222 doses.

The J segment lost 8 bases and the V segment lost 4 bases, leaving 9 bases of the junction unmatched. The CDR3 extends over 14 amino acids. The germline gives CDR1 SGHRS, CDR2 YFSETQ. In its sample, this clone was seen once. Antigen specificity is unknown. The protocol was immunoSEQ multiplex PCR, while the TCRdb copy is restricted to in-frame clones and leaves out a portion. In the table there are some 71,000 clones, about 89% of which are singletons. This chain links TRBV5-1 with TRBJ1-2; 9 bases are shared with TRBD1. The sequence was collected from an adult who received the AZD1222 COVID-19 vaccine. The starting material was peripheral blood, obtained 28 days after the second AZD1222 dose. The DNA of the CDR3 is TGCGCCAGCAGCCCCCTCGGGACAGGGACCGGCTACACCTTC. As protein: CASSPLGTGTGYTF.